Listed below are T cell receptor beta chains from one sample, sequenced in a study of shared clonotypes between healthy human individuals. Measured with immunoSEQ multiplex PCR; TCRdb has only the in-frame clones, and not every one. The data contain about 1.1 million clones, roughly 80% of them singletons. Sequences were obtained from memory CD4+ T cells from PBMCs. Receptors were obtained from a man between 18 and 29 years old in good health. Some clones in this sample may be carry-over from other donors' samples. CDR3s include the opening cysteine and the closing phenylalanine or tryptophan. Each record gives: clone size, J gene, D gene, V gene, CDR3 protein, CDR3 DNA. A D gene is named only where the DNA matches it firmly. Size is omitted from some rows. Given values are once, few, many or a class for expanded clones.

once | TRBJ2-5 | TRBD2 | TRBV2 | CASSDGLAGPETQYF | TGTGCCAGCAGCGACGGACTAGCGGGGCCCGAGACCCAGTACTTC
- | TRBJ2-1 | TRBD2 | TRBV4-3 | CASSRVGRASGYNEQFF | TGCGCCAGCAGCCGGGTGGGGAGGGCTAGCGGCTACAATGAGCAGTTCTTC
- | TRBJ2-2 | - | TRBV2 | CASSAQRVNTGELFF | TGTGCCAGCAGTGCACAGCGGGTGAACACCGGGGAGCTGTTTTTT
- | TRBJ1-2 | - | TRBV19 | CASSDTGRTLTPNYGYTF | TGTGCCAGTAGTGACACCGGGAGAACACTAACACCCAACTATGGCTACACCTTC
- | TRBJ2-3 | - | TRBV7-2 | CASSSGDSFTDTQYF | TGTGCCAGCAGCTCCGGAGATAGCTTCACAGATACGCAGTATTTT
- | TRBJ2-3 | - | TRBV7-3 | CASRWGSGADTQYF | TGTGCCAGCAGGTGGGGTTCGGGCGCAGATACGCAGTATTTT
- | TRBJ2-1 | - | TRBV28 | CASSQGDEDNEQFF | TGTGCCAGCAGTCAGGGAGACGAGGACAATGAGCAGTTCTTC
few | TRBJ2-1 | - | TRBV7-7 | CASSLFGLRQFF | TGTGCCAGCAGCTTATTTGGGCTACGACAGTTCTTC
many | TRBJ1-3 | - | TRBV30 | CAWSVLSGNTIYF | TGTGCCTGGAGTGTACTCTCTGGAAACACCATATATTTT
- | TRBJ1-1 | TRBD1 | TRBV4-2 | CASSQDPLLPGQGEAFF | TGTGCCAGCAGCCAAGATCCGCTCCTGCCGGGACAGGGGGAAGCTTTCTTT
once | TRBJ2-7 | TRBD2 | TRBV7-2 | CASSYGTSLSYEQYF | TGTGCCAGCAGCTACGGGACTAGCCTTTCCTACGAGCAGTACTTC
- | TRBJ2-7 | TRBD1 | TRBV28 | CASSLLRQGHYEQYF | TGTGCCAGCAGTTTACTTCGACAGGGCCACTACGAGCAGTACTTC
- | TRBJ2-5 | - | TRBV7-3 | CASSLIGQTQYF | TGTGCCAGCAGCTTAATTGGGCAGACCCAGTACTTC
- | TRBJ2-3 | TRBD2 | TRBV2 | CASSERAGDGTDTQYF | TGTGCCAGCAGTGAGAGAGCGGGAGACGGGACAGATACGCAGTATTTT
- | TRBJ2-7 | - | TRBV2 | CASSVRQGRAYEQYF | TGTGCCAGCAGTGTAAGACAGGGGAGGGCCTACGAGCAGTACTTC
- | TRBJ2-1 | TRBD1 | TRBV6-5 | CASSYGRDRNEQFF | TGTGCCAGCAGTTACGGTAGGGACAGGAATGAGCAGTTCTTC
- | TRBJ2-5 | TRBD2 | TRBV5-1 | CASSLELAGPSETQYF | TGCGCCAGCAGCTTGGAACTAGCGGGACCCTCGGAGACCCAGTACTTC
- | TRBJ1-1 | TRBD1 | TRBV27 | CASSYQGDAEAFF | TGTGCCAGCAGTTATCAGGGGGACGCTGAAGCTTTCTTT
- | TRBJ2-1 | TRBD2 | TRBV19 | CASSSPSAGGPNNEQFF | TGTGCCAGTAGTTCCCCTAGCGCGGGAGGGCCTAACAATGAGCAGTTCTTC
- | TRBJ1-1 | - | TRBV27 | CASRDRLNTEAFF | TGTGCCAGCAGGGACAGATTGAACACTGAAGCTTTCTTT
- | TRBJ2-4 | - | TRBV29-1 | CSVIEAGEYF | TGCAGCGTTATCGAGGCAGGGGAGTACTTC
- | TRBJ1-2 | - | TRBV27 | CASSFRDNYGYTF | TGTGCCAGCAGTTTTAGGGACAACTATGGCTACACCTTC
many | TRBJ1-2 | - | TRBV29-1 | CSVRKGGENYGYTF | TGCAGCGTGAGGAAGGGAGGGGAGAACTATGGCTACACCTTC
- | TRBJ1-1 | - | TRBV11-2 | CASSGTRGLNTEAFF | TGTGCCAGCAGCGGTACCAGGGGTCTGAACACTGAAGCTTTCTTT